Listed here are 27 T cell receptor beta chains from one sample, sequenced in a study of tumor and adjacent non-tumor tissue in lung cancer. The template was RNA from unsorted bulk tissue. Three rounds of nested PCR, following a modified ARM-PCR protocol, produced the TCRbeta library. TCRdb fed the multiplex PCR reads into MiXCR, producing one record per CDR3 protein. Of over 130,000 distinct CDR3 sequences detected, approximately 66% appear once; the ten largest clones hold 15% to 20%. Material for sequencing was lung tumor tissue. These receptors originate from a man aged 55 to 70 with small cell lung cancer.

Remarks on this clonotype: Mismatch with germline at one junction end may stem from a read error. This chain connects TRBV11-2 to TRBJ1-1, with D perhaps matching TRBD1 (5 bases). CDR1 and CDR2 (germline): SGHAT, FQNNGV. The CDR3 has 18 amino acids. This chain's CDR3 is CAISRPGARLLSSTEAFF. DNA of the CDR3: TGTGCCATCAGCCGACCCGGGGCTAGGTTATTGTCCAGCACTGAAGCTTTCTTT.

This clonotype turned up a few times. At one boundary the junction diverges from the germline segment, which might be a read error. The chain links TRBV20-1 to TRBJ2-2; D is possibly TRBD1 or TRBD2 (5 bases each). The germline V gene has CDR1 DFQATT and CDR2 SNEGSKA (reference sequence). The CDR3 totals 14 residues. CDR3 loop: CSARGSRVTGELLF. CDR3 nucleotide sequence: TGCAGTGCTAGAGGTTCCAGGGTTACCGGGGAGCTGTTGTTT.

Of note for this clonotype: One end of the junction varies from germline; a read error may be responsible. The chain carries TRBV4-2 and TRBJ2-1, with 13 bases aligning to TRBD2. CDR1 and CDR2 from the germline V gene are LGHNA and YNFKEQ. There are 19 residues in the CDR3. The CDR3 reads CASSPTHRTSGRLRNELFF. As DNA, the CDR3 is TGTGCCAGCAGCCCTACTCACCGGACTAGCGGGAGACTACGCAATGAGCTGTTCTTC.

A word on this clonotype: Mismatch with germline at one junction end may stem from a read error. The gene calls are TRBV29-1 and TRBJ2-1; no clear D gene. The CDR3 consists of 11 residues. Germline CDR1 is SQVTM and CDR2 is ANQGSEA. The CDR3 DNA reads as TGCAGCGTTGAAAGGGTCGGGCCACGACTCTTC. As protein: CSVERVGPRLF.

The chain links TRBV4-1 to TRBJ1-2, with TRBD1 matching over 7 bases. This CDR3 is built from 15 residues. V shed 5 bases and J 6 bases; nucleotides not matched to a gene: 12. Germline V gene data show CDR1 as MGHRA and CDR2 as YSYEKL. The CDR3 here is CASSSSPGQRNGYTF. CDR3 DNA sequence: TGCGCCAGCAGCTCGAGTCCGGGACAGAGGAATGGCTACACCTTC.

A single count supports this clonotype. The CDR3 nucleotides read TGCAGAGTTAGAGCAAGGACAGGGTTGAACACTGAAGCTTTCTTT. Protein: CRVRARTGLNTEAFF. The chain is built from TRBV20-1 and TRBJ1-1, with 8 bases identical to TRBD1. Germline CDR1 is DFQATT and CDR2 is SNEGSKA (reference sequence). CDR3 size: 15 residues.

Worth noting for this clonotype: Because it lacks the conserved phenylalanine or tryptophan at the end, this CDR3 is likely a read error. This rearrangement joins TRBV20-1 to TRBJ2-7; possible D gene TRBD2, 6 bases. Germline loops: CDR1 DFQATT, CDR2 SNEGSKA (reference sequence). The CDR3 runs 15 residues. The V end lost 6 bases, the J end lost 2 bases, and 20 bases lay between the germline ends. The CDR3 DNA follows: TGCAGTGCCCAGTCCGGGGGAAACTCCCCCTACGAGCAGTACTTA. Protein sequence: CSAQSGGNSPYEQYL.

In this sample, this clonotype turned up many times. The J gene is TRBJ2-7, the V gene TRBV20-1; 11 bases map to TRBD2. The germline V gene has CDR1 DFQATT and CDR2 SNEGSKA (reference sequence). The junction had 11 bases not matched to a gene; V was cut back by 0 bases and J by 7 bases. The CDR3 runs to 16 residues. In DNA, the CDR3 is TGCAGTGCTAGAGAGTATCTAGCGGGAGGCTCGAGTGAGCAGTACTTC. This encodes CSAREYLAGGSSEQYF.

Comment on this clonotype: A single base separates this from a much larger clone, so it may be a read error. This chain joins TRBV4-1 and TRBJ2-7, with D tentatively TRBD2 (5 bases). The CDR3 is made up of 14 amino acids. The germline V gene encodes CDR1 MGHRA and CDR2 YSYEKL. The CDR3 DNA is TGCGCCAGCAGCCAGGCCGAGGGATCCTACGATCAGTACTTC. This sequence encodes CASSQAEGSYDQYF.

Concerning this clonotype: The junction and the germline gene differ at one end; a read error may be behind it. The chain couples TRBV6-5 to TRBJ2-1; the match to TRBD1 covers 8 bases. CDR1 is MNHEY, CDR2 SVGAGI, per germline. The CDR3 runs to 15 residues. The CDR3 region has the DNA TGTGTCAGCAGCCTATTGGACAGGGACGTCCATGAACAGTTCTTC. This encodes CVSSLLDRDVHEQFF.

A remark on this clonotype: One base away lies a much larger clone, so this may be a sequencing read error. The CDR3 region has the DNA TGTGTCAGCAGAGGACAGGGTGAGGCGGATGAGCAGTTCTTC. The encoded protein is CVSRGQGEADEQFF. The V and J genes are TRBV6-1 and TRBJ2-1, with 8 bases matching TRBD1. This CDR3 spans 14 amino acids. CDR1 and CDR2 (germline): MNHNS, SASEGT.

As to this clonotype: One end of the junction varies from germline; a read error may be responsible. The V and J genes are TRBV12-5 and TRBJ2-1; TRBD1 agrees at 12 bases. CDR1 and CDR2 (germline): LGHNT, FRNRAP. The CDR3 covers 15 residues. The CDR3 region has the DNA TGTGCTAGTGGATACAGGGACAGGGGGCGCCTTGAGAAGTTCTTC. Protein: CASGYRDRGRLEKFF. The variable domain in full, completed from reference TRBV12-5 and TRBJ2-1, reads DARVTQTPRHKVTEMGQEVTMRCQPILGHNTVFWYRQTMMQGLELLAYFRNRAPLDDSGMPKDRFSAEMPDATLATLKIQPSEPRDSAVYFCASGYRDRGRLEKFFGPGTRLTVL.

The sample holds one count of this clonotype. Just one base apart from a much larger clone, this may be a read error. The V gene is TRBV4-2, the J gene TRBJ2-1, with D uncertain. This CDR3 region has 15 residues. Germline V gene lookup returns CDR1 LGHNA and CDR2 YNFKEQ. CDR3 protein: CASCQAPSPYNEQFF. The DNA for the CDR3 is TGTGCCAGCTGCCAAGCCCCTTCCCCCTACAATGAGCAGTTCTTC.

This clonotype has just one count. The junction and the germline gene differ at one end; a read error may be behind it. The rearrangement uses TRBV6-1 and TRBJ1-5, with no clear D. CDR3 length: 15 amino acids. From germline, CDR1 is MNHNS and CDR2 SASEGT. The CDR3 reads CVSSPVGAGNQPQHF. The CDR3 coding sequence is TGTGTCAGCAGTCCTGTGGGAGCGGGAAATCAGCCCCAGCATTTT.

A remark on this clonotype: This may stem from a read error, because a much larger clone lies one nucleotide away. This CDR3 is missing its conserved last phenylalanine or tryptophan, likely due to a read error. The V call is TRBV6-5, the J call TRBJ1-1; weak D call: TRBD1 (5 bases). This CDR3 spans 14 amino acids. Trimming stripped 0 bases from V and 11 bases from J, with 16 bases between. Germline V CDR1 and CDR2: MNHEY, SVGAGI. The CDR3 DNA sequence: TGTGCCAGCAGTTACTCGGGGGTCCAGGGATTGGCTTTCTTA. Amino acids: CASSYSGVQGLAFL.

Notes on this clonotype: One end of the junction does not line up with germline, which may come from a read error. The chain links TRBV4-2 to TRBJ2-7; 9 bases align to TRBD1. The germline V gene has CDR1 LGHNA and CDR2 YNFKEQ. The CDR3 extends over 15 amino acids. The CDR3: CANSQEWTGVYEQYF. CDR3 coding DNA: TGTGCCAACAGCCAAGAGTGGACAGGGGTCTACGAACAGTACTTC.

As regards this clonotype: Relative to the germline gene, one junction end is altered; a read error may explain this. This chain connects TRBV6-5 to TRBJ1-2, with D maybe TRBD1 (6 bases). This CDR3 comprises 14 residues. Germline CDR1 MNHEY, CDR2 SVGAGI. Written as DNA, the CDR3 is TGTGCTAGCAGCCACAGGGACATGGAGTATGGCTACACCTTC. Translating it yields CASSHRDMEYGYTF.

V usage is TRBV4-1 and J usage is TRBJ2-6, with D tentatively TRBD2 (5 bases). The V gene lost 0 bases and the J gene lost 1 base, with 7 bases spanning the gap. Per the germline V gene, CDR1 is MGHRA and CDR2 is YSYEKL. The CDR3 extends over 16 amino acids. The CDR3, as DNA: TGCGCCAGCAGCCAAGAGGGGAGATCTGGGGCCAACGTCCTGACTTTC. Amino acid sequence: CASSQEGRSGANVLTF.

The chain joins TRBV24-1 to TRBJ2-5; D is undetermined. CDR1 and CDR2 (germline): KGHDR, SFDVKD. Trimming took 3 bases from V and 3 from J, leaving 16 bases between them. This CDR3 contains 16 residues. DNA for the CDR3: TGTGCCACCAGTGATATGTCTCAGGCGAGTGAAGAGACCCAGTACTTC. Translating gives CATSDMSQASEETQYF.

The CDR3 loop is CASSFKGEVGKNIQYF. In DNA, the CDR3 is TGTGCCAGCAGCTTTAAGGGCGAGGTCGGCAAAAACATTCAGTACTTC. The V call is TRBV5-6, the J call TRBJ2-4; D is undetermined. CDR1 is SGHDT, CDR2 YYEEEE, per germline. The CDR3 has 16 residues. The V and J ends lost 2 bases and 3 bases respectively, with 15 bases between them.

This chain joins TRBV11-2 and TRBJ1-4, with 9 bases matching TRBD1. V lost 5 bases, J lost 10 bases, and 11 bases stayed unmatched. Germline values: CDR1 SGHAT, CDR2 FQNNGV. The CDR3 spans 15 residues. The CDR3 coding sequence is TGTGCCAGCAGCACCGATACAGGGGGCCCTGGAAAACTGTTTTTT. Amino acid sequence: CASSTDTGGPGKLFF.

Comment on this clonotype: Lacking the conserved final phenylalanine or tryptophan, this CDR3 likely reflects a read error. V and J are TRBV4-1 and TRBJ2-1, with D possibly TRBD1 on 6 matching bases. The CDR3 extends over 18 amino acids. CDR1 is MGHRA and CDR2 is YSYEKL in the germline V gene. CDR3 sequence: CGSSQDLLPGADYNEQFL. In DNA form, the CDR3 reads TGCGGCAGCAGTCAAGATCTCCTGCCAGGGGCGGATTACAATGAGCAGTTCCTC.

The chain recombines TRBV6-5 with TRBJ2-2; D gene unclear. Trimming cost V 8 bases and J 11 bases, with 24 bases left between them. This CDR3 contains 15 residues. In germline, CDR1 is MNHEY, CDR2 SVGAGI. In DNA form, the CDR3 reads TGTGCCAGCCGCGGCGTGGGTCCGAACACCAGAGAGCTGTTTTTT. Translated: CASRGVGPNTRELFF.

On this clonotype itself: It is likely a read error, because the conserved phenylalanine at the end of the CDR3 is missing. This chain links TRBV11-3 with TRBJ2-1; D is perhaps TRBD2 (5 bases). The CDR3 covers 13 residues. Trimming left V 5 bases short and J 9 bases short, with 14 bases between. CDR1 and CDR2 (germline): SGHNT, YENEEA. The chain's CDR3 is CASSTKNEGEQFL. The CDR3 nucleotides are TGTGCCAGCAGCACAAAGAACGAGGGTGAGCAGTTCCTC.

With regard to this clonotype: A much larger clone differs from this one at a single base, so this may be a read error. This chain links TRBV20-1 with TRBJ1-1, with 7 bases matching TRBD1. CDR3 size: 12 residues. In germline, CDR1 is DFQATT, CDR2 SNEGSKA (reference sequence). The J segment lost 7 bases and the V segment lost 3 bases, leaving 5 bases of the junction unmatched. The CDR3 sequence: CSASRAGGEAFF. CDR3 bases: TGCAGTGCTAGCAGGGCAGGGGGTGAAGCTTTCTTT.

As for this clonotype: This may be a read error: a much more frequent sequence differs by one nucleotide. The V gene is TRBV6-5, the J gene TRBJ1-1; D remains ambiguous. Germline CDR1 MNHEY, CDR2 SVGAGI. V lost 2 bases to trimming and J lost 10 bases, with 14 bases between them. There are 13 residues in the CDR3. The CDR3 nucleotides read TGTGCCAGCAGTTACCATCATGGTAATGGAGCTTTCTTT. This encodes CASSYHHGNGAFF.

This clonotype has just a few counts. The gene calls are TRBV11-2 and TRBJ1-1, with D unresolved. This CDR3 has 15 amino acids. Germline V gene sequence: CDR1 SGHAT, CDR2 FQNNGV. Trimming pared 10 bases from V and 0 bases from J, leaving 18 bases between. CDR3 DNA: TGTGCCAACAGTTTAGCAGCAGGAATGAACACTGAAGCTTTCTTT. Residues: CANSLAAGMNTEAFF.